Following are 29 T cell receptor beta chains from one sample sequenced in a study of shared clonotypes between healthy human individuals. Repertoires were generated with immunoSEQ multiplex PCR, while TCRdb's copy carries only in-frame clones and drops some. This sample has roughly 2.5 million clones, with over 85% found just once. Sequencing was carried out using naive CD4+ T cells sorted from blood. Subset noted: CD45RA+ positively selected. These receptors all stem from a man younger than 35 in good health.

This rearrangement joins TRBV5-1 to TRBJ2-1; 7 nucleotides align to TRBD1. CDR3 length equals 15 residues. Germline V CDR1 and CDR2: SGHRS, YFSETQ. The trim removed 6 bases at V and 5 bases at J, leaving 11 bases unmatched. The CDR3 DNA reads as TGCGCCAGCAACCAGCAACGGGACAGCAACAATGAGCAGTTCTTC. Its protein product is CASNQQRDSNNEQFF.

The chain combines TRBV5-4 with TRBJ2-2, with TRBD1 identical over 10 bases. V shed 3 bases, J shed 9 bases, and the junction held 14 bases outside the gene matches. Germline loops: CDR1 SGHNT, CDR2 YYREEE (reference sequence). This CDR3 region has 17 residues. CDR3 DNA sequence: TGTGCCAGCAGCTCACGGAAGGACAGGGGGGTTCACCGGGAGCTGTTTTTT. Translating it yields CASSSRKDRGVHRELFF.

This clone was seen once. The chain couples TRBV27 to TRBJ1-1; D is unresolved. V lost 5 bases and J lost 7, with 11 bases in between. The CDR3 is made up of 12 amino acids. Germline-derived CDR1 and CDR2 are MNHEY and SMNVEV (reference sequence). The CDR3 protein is CASSPNWGEAFF. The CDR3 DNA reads TGTGCCAGCAGTCCCAATTGGGGTGAAGCTTTCTTT.

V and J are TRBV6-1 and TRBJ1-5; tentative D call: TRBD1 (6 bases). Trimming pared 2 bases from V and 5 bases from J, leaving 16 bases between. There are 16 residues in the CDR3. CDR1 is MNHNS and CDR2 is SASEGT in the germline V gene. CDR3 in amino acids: CASSETGRGLYQPQHF. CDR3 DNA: TGTGCCAGCAGTGAAACGGGTCGGGGGCTCTATCAGCCCCAGCATTTT.

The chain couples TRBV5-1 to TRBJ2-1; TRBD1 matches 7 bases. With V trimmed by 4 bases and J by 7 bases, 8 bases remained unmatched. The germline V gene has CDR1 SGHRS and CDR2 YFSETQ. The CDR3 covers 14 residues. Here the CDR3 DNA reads TGCGCCAGCAGCATCGGACAGGCCCTGAATGAGCAGTTCTTC. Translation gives CASSIGQALNEQFF.

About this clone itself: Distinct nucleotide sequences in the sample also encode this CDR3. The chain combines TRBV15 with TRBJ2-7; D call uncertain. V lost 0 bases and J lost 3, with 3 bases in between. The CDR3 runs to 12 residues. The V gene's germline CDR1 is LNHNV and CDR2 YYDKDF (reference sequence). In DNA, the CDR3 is TGTGCCACCAGCAGAGAGGGCTACGAGCAGTACTTC. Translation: CATSREGYEQYF.

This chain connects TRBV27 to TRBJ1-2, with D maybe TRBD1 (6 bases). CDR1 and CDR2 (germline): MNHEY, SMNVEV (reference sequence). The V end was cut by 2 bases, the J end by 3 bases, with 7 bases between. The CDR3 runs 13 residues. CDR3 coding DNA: TGTGCCAGCAGTTTAAGACAGGACTATGGCTACACCTTC. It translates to CASSLRQDYGYTF.

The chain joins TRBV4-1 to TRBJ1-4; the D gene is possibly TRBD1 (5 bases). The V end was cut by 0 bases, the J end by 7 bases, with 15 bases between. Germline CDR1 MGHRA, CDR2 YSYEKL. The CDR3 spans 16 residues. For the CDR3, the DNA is TGCGCCAGCAGCCAAGAGTGGGCCAGGGCGGGTGAAAAACTGTTTTTT. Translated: CASSQEWARAGEKLFF.

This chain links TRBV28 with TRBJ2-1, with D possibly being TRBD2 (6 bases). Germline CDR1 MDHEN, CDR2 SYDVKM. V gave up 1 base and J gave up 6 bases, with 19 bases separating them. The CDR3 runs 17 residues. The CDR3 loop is CASSLYLATSKSNEQFF. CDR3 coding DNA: TGTGCCAGCAGTTTATACTTGGCTACTAGCAAGAGCAATGAGCAGTTCTTC.

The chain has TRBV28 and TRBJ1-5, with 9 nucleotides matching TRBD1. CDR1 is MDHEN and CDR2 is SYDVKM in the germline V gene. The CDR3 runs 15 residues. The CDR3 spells CGTRHDRGWNQPQHF. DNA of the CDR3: TGTGGCACGCGTCACGACAGGGGGTGGAATCAGCCCCAGCATTTT.

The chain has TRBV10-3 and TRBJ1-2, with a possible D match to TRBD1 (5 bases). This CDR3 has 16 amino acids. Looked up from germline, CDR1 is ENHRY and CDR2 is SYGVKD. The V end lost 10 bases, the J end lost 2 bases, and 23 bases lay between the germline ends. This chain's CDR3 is CATAQGPPGTNYGYTF. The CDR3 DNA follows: TGTGCCACCGCCCAAGGCCCCCCAGGGACGAACTATGGCTACACCTTC.

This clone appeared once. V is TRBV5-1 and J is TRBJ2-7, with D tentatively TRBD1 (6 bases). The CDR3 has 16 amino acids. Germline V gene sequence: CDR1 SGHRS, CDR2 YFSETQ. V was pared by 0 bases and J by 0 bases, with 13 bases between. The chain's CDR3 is CASSLGGPSGSYEQYF. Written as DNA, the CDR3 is TGCGCCAGCAGCTTGGGGGGGCCGTCGGGCTCCTACGAGCAGTACTTC.

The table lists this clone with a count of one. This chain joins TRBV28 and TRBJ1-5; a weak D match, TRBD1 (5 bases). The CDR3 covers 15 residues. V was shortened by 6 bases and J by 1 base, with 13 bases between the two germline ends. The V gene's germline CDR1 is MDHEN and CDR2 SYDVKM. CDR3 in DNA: TGTGCCAGCAGCTTAACGCAGGGAAGCAATCAGCCCCAGCATTTT. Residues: CASSLTQGSNQPQHF.

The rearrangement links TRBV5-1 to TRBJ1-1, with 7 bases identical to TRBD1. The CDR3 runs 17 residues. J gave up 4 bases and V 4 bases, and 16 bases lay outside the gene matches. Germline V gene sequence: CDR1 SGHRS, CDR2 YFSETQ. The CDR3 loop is CASSETGTVSAATEAFF. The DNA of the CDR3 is TGCGCCAGCAGCGAAACCGGGACAGTTTCAGCGGCCACTGAAGCTTTCTTT.

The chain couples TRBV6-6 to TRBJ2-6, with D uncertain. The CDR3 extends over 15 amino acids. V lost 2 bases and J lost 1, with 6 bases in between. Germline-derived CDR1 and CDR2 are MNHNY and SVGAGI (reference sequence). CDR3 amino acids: CASSYDGSGANVLTF. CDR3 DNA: TGTGCCAGCAGTTACGATGGGTCTGGGGCCAACGTCCTGACTTTC.

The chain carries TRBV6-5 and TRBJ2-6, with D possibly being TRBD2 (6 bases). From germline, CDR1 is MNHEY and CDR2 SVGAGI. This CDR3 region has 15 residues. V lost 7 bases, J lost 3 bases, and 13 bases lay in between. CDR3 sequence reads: CASTDGGSGANVLTF. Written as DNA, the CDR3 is TGTGCCAGCACCGACGGGGGAAGTGGGGCCAACGTCCTGACTTTC.

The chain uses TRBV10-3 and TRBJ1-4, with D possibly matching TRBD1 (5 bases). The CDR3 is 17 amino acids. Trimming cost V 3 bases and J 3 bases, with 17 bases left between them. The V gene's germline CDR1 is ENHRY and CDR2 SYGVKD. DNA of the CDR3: TGTGCCATCAGTGATTCCGTTGCACAGGCTTCTAATGAAAAACTGTTTTTT. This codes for CAISDSVAQASNEKLFF.

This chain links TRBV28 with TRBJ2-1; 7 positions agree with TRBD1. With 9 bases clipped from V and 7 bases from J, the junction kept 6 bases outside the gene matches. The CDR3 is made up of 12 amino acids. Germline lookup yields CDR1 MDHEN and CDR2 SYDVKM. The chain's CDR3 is CASTTGSNEQFF. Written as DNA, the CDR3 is TGTGCCAGTACGACAGGGAGTAATGAGCAGTTCTTC.

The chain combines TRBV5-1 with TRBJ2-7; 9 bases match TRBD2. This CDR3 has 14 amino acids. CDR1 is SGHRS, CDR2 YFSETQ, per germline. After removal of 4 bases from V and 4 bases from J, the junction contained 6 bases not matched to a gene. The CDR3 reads CASSGTSGPYEQYF. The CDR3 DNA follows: TGCGCCAGCAGCGGAACTAGCGGGCCTTACGAGCAGTACTTC. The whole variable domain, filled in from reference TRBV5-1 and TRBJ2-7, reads KAGVTQTPRYLIKTRGQQVTLSCSPISGHRSVSWYQQTPGQGLQFLFEYFSETQRNKGNFPGRFSGRQFSNSRSEMNVSTLELGDSALYLCASSGTSGPYEQYFGPGTRLTVT.

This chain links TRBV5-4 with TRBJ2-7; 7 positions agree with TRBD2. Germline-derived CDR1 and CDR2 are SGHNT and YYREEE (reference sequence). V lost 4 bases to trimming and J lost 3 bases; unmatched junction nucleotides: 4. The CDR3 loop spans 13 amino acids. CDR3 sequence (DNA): TGTGCCAGCAGCGGGGGGGACCGCTACGAGCAGTACTTC. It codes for CASSGGDRYEQYF.

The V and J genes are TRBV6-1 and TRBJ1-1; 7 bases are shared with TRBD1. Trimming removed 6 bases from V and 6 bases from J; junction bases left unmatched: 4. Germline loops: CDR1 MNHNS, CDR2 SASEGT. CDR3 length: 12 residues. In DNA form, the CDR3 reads TGTGCCAGCAGCCCAGGGGGTTCTGAAGCTTTCTTT. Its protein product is CASSPGGSEAFF.

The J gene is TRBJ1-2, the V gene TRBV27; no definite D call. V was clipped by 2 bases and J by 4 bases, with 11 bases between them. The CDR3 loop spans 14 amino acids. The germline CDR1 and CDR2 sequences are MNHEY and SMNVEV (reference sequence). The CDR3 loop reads CASSLSIGIYGYTF. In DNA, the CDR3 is TGTGCCAGCAGTTTAAGCATTGGGATCTATGGCTACACCTTC.

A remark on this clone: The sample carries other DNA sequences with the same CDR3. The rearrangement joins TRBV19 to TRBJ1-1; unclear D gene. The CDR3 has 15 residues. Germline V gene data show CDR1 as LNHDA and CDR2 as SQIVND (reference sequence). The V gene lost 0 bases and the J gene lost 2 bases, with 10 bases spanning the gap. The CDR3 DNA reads TGTGCCAGTAGTATAGAAGGTGGCCCCAACACTGAAGCTTTCTTT. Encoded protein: CASSIEGGPNTEAFF.

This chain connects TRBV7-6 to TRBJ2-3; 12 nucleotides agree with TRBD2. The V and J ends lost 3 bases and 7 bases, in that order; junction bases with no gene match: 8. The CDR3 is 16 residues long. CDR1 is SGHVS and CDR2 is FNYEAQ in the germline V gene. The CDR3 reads CASSLGGLAGAYTQYF. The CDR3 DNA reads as TGTGCCAGCAGCTTGGGGGGACTAGCGGGTGCCTATACGCAGTATTTT.

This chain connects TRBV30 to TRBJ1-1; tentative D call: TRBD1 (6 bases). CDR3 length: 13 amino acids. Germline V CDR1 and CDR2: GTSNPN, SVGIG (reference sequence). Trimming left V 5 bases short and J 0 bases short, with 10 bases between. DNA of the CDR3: TGTGCCTGGGGACAGAACATGAACACTGAAGCTTTCTTT. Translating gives CAWGQNMNTEAFF. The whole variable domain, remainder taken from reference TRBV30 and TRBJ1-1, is SQTIHQWPATLVQPVGSPLSLECTVEGTSNPNLYWYRQAAGRGLQLLFYSVGIGQISSEVPQNLSASRPQDRQFILSSKKLLLSDSGFYLCAWGQNMNTEAFFGQGTRLTVV.

The CDR3 DNA is TGTGCCAGCAGTTTCGGACAGGATAATTCACCCCTCCACTTT. It is translated as CASSFGQDNSPLHF. The rearrangement links TRBV27 to TRBJ1-6, with 7 bases identical to TRBD1. Germline CDR1 and CDR2: MNHEY and SMNVEV (reference sequence). Unmatched junction bases numbered 1, after V lost 3 bases and J lost 5 bases. The CDR3 sequence is 14 residues long.

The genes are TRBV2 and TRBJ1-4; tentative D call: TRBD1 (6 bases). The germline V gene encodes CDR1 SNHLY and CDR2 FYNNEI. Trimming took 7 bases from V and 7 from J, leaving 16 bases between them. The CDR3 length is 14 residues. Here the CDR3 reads CASNQGPGREKLFF. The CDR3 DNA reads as TGTGCCAGCAATCAGGGGCCCGGACGTGAAAAACTGTTTTTT.

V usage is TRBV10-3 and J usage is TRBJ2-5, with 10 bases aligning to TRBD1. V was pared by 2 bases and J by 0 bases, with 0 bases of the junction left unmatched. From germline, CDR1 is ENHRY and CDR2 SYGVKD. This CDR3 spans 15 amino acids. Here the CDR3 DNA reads TGTGCCATCAGTGAGGGACAGGGGGACCAAGAGACCCAGTACTTC. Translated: CAISEGQGDQETQYF.

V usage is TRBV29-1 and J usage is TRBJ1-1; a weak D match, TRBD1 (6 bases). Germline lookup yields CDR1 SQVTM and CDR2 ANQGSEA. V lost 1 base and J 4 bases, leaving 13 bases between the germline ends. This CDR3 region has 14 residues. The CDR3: CSVEGRGGLTEAFF. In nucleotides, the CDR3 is TGCAGCGTTGAAGGCCGCGGGGGGCTCACTGAAGCTTTCTTT.